The subject of this entry is one T cell receptor (beta chain). No antigen is known for it. The CDR3 loop spans 13 amino acids. Germline lookup yields CDR1 ENHRY and CDR2 SYGVKD. V lost 5 bases and J lost 1, with 8 bases in between. The data belong to a study of radiotherapy plus CTLA-4 blockade in lung cancer. Looking at the study overall: Of all patients, under 20% responded objectively and about 34% showed disease control. Overall study findings and caveats: Among blood TCR repertoires after radiotherapy plus ipilimumab, tumor-derived clones expanded. Early blood T cell clone dynamics, with interferon-beta, were reported to best predict response.

CTLA-4 blockade using ipilimumab, together with focal radiation, was received by patients with chemo-refractory metastatic non-small-cell lung cancer. The table came from immunoSEQ multiplex PCR; TCRdb's copy has only in-frame clones and leaves some out. The repertoire holds some 110,000 clones, with 65% to 85% as singletons. This sample comprised peripheral blood, obtained from a patient treated with radiotherapy plus ipilimumab. The source of this sequence is a human donor with non-small cell lung cancer who had a partial response to radiotherapy plus ipilimumab. V usage is TRBV10-3 and J usage is TRBJ2-5, with D perhaps TRBD1 (5 bases). The CDR3 sequence is CAISWGLQETQYF. As DNA, the CDR3 is TGTGCCATCAGTTGGGGCCTCCAAGAGACCCAGTACTTC.